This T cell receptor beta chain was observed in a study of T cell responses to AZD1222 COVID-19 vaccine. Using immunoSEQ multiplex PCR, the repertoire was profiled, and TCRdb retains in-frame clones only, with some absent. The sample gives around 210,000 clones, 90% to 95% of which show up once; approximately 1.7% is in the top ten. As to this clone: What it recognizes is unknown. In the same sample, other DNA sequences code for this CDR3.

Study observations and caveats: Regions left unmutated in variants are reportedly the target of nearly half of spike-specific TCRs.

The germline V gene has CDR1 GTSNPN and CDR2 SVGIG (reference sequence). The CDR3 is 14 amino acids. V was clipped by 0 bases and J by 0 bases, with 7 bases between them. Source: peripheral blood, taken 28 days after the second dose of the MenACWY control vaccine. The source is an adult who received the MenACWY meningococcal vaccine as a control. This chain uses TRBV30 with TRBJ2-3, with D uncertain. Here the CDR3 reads CAWSVGVSTDTQYF. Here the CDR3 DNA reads TGTGCCTGGAGTGTCGGTGTTAGCACAGATACGCAGTATTTT.